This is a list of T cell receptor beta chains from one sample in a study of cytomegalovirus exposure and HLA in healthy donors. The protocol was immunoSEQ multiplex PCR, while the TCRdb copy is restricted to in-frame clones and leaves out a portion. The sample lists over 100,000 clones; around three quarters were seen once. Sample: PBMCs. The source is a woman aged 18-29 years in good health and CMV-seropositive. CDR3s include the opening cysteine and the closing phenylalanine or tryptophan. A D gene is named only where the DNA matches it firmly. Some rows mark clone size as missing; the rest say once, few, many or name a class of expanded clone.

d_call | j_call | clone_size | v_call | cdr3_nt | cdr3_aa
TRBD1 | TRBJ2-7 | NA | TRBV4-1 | TGCGCCAGCAGCCATAGCCGGGACAGGGGCGACTACGAGCAGTACTTC | CASSHSRDRGDYEQYF
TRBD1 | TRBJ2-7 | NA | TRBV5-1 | TGCGCCAGCAGCTCGGGGACAGGAGGCGGCGAGCAGTACTTC | CASSSGTGGGEQYF
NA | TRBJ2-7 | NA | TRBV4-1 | TGCGCCAGCAGCCAGACCAAGAAGAGGGACGAGCAGTACTTC | CASSQTKKRDEQYF
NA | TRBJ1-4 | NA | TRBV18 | TGTGCCAGCTCACCGGGAGGGTCGGTCGGTGAAAAACTGTTTTTT | CASSPGGSVGEKLFF
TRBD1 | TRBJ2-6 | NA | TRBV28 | TGTGCCAGCAGTTCGACAGGGACCCCTCGAGAGGCCAACGTCCTGACTTTC | CASSSTGTPREANVLTF
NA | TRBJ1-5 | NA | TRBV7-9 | TGTGCCAGCAGCTTAGTCTCTTCCGGCCGGGGTCAGCCCCAGCATTTT | CASSLVSSGRGQPQHF
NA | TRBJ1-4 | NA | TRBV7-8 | TGTGCCAGCAGCTACCAGGGAGGCGAAAAACTGTTTTTT | CASSYQGGEKLFF
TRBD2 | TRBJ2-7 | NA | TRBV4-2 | TGTGCCAGCAGCCAAGAAACGGCTAGCGGCGGCGAGCAGTACTTC | CASSQETASGGEQYF
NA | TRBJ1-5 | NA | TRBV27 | TGTGCCAGCAGCCCCGGGGGGCACGGTCAGCCCCAGCATTTT | CASSPGGHGQPQHF
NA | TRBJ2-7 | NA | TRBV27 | TGTGCCAGCAGTTTATCCCCCGGTTACTACGAGCAGTACTTC | CASSLSPGYYEQYF
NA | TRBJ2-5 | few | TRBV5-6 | TGTGCCAGCAGCTTTGGAGCCCAAGAGACCCAGTACTTC | CASSFGAQETQYF
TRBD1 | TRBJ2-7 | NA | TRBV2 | TGTGCCAGCAGTGGGAGGACAGGGAAATACGAGCAGTACTTC | CASSGRTGKYEQYF
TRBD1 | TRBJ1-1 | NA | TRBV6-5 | TGTGCCAGCAGTCAGGGGACAGGGCTGGCCGCTTTCTTT | CASSQGTGLAAFF
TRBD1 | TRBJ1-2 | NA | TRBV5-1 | TGCGCCAGCAGCTTCCGACAGGGGGCGCAAGGCTACACCTTC | CASSFRQGAQGYTF
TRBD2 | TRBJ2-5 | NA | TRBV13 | TGTGCCAGCAGCTTCAATCTAGCGGGAGGGGAGACCCAGTACTTC | CASSFNLAGGETQYF
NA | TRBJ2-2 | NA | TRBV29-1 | TGCAGCGTCCCCGGGGGGAACACCGGGGAGCTGTTTTTT | CSVPGGNTGELFF
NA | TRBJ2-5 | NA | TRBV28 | TGTGCCAGCAGTCAACCAGCGTTCCAAGAGACCCAGTACTTC | CASSQPAFQETQYF
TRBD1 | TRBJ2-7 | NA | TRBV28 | TGTGCCAGCAGTTCGGGACAGGCAAGCTCCTACGAGCAGTACTTC | CASSSGQASSYEQYF
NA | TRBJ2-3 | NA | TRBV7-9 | TGTGCCAGCAGCCCGGACTTGGCAGATACGCAGTATTTT | CASSPDLADTQYF
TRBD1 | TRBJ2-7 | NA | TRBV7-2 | TGTGCCAGCAGCCAGCGGGTGGGACAGGGGGGCTACGAGCAGTACTTC | CASSQRVGQGGYEQYF
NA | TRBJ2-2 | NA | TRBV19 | TGTGCCAGTAGTATAGGGCCCGGGGAGCTGTTTTTT | CASSIGPGELFF
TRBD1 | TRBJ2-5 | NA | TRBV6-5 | TGTGCCAGCAGTTACCGGGACAGCAGAGAGACCCAGTACTTC | CASSYRDSRETQYF
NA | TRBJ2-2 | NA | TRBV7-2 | TGTGCCAGCAGCTTATTCGGGAACACCGGGGAGCTGTTTTTT | CASSLFGNTGELFF
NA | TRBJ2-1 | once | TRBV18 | TGTGCCAGCTCACCACGGACGGGAGTAACATCAGGTGAGCAGTTCTTC | CASSPRTGVTSGEQFF
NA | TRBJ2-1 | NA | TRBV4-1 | TGCGCCAGCAGCCAATACTCGAATGAGCAGTTCTTC | CASSQYSNEQFF
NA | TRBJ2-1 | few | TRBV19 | TGTGCCAGTACCCTAGCCGGGAGTTCATACAATGAGCAGTTCTTC | CASTLAGSSYNEQFF
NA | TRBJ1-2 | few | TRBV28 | TGTGCCAGCAGTCCACAGGGTTACTATGGCTACACCTTC | CASSPQGYYGYTF
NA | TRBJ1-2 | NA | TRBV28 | TGTGCCAGCAGTTTCAGGGGCTACACCTTC | CASSFRGYTF
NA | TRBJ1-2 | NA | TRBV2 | TGTGCCAGCAGCCCCAGGGATAACTATGGCTACACCTTC | CASSPRDNYGYTF
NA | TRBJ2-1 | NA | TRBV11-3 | TGTGCCAGCAGCTTAGAGGGAGTGTGGCAGTTCTTC | CASSLEGVWQFF
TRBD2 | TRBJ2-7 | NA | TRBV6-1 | TGTGCCAGCAGTGAAGGTGCGAGACTAGCGGGAGCGGCGATCTACGAGCAGTACTTC | CASSEGARLAGAAIYEQYF
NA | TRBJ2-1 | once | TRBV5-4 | TGTGCCAGCAGCTTGGTCGGGAGCTCCTACAATGAGCAGTTCTTC | CASSLVGSSYNEQFF
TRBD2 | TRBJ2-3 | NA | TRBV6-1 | TGTGCCAGCAGTGAAAACGCGGGAGGGCCGAATACGCAGTATTTT | CASSENAGGPNTQYF
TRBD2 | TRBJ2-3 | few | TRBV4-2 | TGTGCCAGCAGCCAAGATCGAGCTAGCGGCTCTAGCACAGATACGCAGTATTTT | CASSQDRASGSSTDTQYF
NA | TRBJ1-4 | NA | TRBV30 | TGTGCCTGGAGTTCAGGGCCTAGTACTAATGAAAAACTGTTTTTT | CAWSSGPSTNEKLFF
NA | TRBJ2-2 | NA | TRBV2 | TGTGCCAGCAGTGTAGAACCCGTCGGCGGGGAGCTGTTTTTT | CASSVEPVGGELFF
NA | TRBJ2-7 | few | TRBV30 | TGTGCCGGAGGACAGACACCCTACGAGCAGTACTTC | CAGGQTPYEQYF
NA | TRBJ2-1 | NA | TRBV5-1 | TGCGCCAGCAGCTTGGATCCAGGGATCAATGAGCAGTTCTTC | CASSLDPGINEQFF
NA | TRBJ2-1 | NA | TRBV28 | TGTGCCAGCATTGGGGAAGGGGCTAGCGCTGTACTATACAATGAGCAGTTCTTC | CASIGEGASAVLYNEQFF
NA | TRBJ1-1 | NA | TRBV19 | TGTGCCAGTAGTATCCCCCTGACAGGGAACACTGAAGCTTTCTTT | CASSIPLTGNTEAFF
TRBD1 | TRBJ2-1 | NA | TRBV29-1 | TGCAGCGTTCGTACCGGGACAGGGCTCAATGAGCAGTTCTTC | CSVRTGTGLNEQFF